The 16 T cell receptor beta chains presented below share a single source sample, sequenced in a study of control samples from healthy donors and cancer patients. Generated by immunoSEQ multiplex PCR, the TCRdb table keeps only in-frame clones and is missing some. The repertoire holds 390,000 or so clones, roughly 90% seen once, with around 6.8% in the top ten. Sequencing used PBMCs. Receptors were obtained from a man aged 35 to 55 with head and neck cancer.

This clone showed up just a few times. The chain is built from TRBV5-1 and TRBJ2-7; a weak D match, TRBD1 (7 bases). Trimming removed 3 bases from V and 5 bases from J, with 24 bases in between. Looked up from germline, CDR1 is SGHRS and CDR2 is YFSETQ. The CDR3 has 17 amino acids. CDR3 in amino acids: CASSWGDSRAVSNEQYF. Written as DNA, the CDR3 is TGCGCCAGCAGCTGGGGGGACAGTCGAGCGGTTAGTAACGAGCAGTACTTC.

The chain links TRBV4-3 to TRBJ1-4; 8 bases fit TRBD1. This CDR3 is built from 16 residues. The ends lost 4 bases at V and 7 bases at J; junction bases unmatched: 11. CDR1 and CDR2 from the germline V gene are LGHNA and YSLEER. The CDR3 is CASSPGGGTGSEKLFF. The CDR3 nucleotides read TGCGCCAGCAGCCCGGGAGGAGGGACAGGTTCTGAAAAACTGTTTTTT.

The V gene is TRBV18, the J gene TRBJ2-1, with a weak D call TRBD1 (6 bases). The V end lost 1 base, the J end lost 3 bases, and 16 bases lay between the germline ends. Germline assignment: CDR1 KGHSH and CDR2 LQKENI. This CDR3 contains 17 residues. CDR3 sequence (DNA): TGTGCCAGCTCACCACAGAGTGACAGGACCAACTACAATGAGCAGTTCTTC. Its protein is CASSPQSDRTNYNEQFF.

The chain employs TRBV5-4 and TRBJ1-4, with D tentatively TRBD1 (5 bases). This CDR3 is 15 amino acids long. CDR1 is SGHNT, CDR2 YYREEE, per germline (reference sequence). V gave up 0 bases and J gave up 7 bases, with 13 bases separating them. CDR3 loop: CASSLAGGLGEKLFF. CDR3 nucleotide sequence: TGTGCCAGCAGCTTGGCCGGGGGGTTAGGTGAAAAACTGTTTTTT.

This clone has only one observation. This chain links TRBV6-5 with TRBJ1-1; a weak D match, TRBD1 (6 bases). Trimming pared 6 bases from V and 8 bases from J, leaving 13 bases between. In germline, CDR1 is MNHEY, CDR2 SVGAGI. This CDR3 has 12 residues. The CDR3 region is CASRGGGGEAFF. CDR3 DNA sequence: TGTGCCAGCAGGGGAGGGGGGGGAGAAGCTTTCTTT.

Comments on this clone: The sample has other DNA sequences that encode this CDR3 too. The chain is built from TRBV7-3 and TRBJ2-2; D gene uncertain. V lost 4 bases and J 0 bases, leaving 0 bases between the germline ends. Per the germline V gene, CDR1 is SGHTA and CDR2 is FQGTGA. CDR3 length: 12 residues. The CDR3 region has the DNA TGTGCCAGCAGCTCGAACACCGGGGAGCTGTTTTTT. Its protein is CASSSNTGELFF.

This clone has only one observation. The chain carries TRBV19 and TRBJ1-2, with TRBD1 matching over 10 bases. This CDR3 has 12 residues. Germline V CDR1 and CDR2: LNHDA, SQIVND (reference sequence). J gave up 10 bases and V 5 bases, and 4 bases lay outside the gene matches. The CDR3 nucleotides read TGTGCCAGTAGTTTGGGACAGGGGTACTACACCTTC. It translates to CASSLGQGYYTF. Variable domain in full (rest from reference TRBV19 and TRBJ1-2): DGGITQSPKYLFRKEGQNVTLSCEQNLNHDAMYWYRQDPGQGLRLIYYSQIVNDFQKGDIAEGYSVSREKKESFPLTVTSAQKNPTAFYLCASSLGQGYYTFGSGTRLTVV.

V is TRBV5-6 and J is TRBJ1-1, with unresolved D. The CDR3 runs to 16 residues. Deletions cut 2 bases from V and 0 bases from J, with 14 bases between. The germline CDR1 and CDR2 sequences are SGHDT and YYEEEE. The CDR3 coding sequence is TGTGCCAGCAGCTTATTAGTGGGCAGTTTGAACACTGAAGCTTTCTTT. As protein: CASSLLVGSLNTEAFF.

V usage is TRBV11-2 and J usage is TRBJ1-2, with D unclear. This CDR3 has 15 residues. CDR1 is SGHAT and CDR2 is FQNNGV in the germline V gene. Between the trimmed V and J ends, which lost 0 bases and 5 bases, there was a span of 13 bases. As DNA, the CDR3 is TGTGCCAGCAGCTTAGATGGCAGGTCGATTTATGGCTACACCTTC. Translating it yields CASSLDGRSIYGYTF.

The rearrangement joins TRBV5-1 to TRBJ1-1, with no clear D. Germline V gene lookup returns CDR1 SGHRS and CDR2 YFSETQ. This CDR3 has 13 amino acids. V gave up 4 bases and J gave up 3 bases, with 10 bases separating them. In DNA, the CDR3 is TGCGCCAGCAGCACAAAACGGGACACTGAAGCTTTCTTT. Protein sequence: CASSTKRDTEAFF.

V is TRBV7-2 and J is TRBJ2-3; no firm D call. Germline lookup yields CDR1 SGHTA and CDR2 FQGNSA. Trimming took 1 base from V and 2 from J, leaving 10 bases between them. The CDR3 totals 15 residues. DNA of the CDR3: TGTGCCAGCAGCTTAGGACTGGACCCCACAGATACGCAGTATTTT. Translation: CASSLGLDPTDTQYF. The entire variable domain, with the rest obtained from reference TRBV7-2 and TRBJ2-3, is as follows: GAGVSQSPSNKVTEKGKDVELRCDPISGHTALYWYRQSLGQGLEFLIYFQGNSAPDKSGLPSDRFSAERTGGSVSTLTIQRTQQEDSAVYLCASSLGLDPTDTQYFGPGTRLTVL.

In DNA form, the CDR3 reads TGTGCCAGCATTTCGACCCGGACCCTTGAAGCTTTCTTT. Translating it yields CASISTRTLEAFF. The chain combines TRBV27 with TRBJ1-1; D gene unclear. Looked up from germline, CDR1 is MNHEY and CDR2 is SMNVEV (reference sequence). The germline V and J ends were trimmed by 7 bases and 7 bases, with 16 bases remaining between them. This CDR3 has 13 amino acids.

Remarks on this clone: Other DNA sequences in this specimen translate into the identical CDR3. V is TRBV5-1 and J is TRBJ2-3; D uncertain. CDR1 is SGHRS and CDR2 is YFSETQ in the germline V gene. CDR3 length: 11 amino acids. V shed 4 bases and J shed 2 bases, with 2 bases lying between them. This CDR3 is CASSITDTQYF. CDR3 coding DNA: TGCGCCAGCAGCATCACAGATACGCAGTATTTT.

This sequence joins TRBV9 and TRBJ1-4; D is unresolved. Germline V gives CDR1 SGDLS, CDR2 YYNGEE. The CDR3 spans 19 residues. V was clipped by 0 bases and J by 7 bases, with 25 bases between them. CDR3 amino acids: CASSVEDSGGRIGSEKLFF. The CDR3, as DNA: TGTGCCAGCAGCGTAGAAGATAGCGGAGGGAGAATCGGAAGTGAAAAACTGTTTTTT.

The chain has TRBV25-1 and TRBJ2-5; TRBD1 aligns across 8 bases. V was clipped by 4 bases and J by 7 bases; unmatched bases: 11. CDR1 and CDR2 (germline): MGHDK, SYGVNS. This CDR3 is built from 15 residues. CDR3 sequence reads: CASSVGAGGEGTQYF. The CDR3 DNA reads TGTGCCAGCAGTGTAGGGGCAGGGGGCGAAGGGACCCAGTACTTC.

The chain employs TRBV19 and TRBJ1-3; D is undetermined. This CDR3 is built from 13 residues. The V gene's germline CDR1 is LNHDA and CDR2 SQIVND (reference sequence). Trimming took 5 bases from V and 7 from J, leaving 12 bases between them. The chain's CDR3 is CASSSELGNTIYF. CDR3 nucleotides: TGTGCCAGTAGTTCCGAGCTCGGGAACACCATATATTTT.